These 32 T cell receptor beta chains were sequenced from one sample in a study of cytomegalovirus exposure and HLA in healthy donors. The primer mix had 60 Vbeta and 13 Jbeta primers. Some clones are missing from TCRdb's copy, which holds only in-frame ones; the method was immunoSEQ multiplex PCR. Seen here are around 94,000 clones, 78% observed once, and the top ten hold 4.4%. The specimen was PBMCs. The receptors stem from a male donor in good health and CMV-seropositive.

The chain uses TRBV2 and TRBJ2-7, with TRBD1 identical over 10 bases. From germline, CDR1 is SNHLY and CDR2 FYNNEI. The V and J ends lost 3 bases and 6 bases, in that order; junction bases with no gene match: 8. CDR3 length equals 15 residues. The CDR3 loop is CASSETGGAYGEQYF. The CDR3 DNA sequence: TGTGCCAGCAGTGAGACAGGGGGCGCGTACGGCGAGCAGTACTTC.

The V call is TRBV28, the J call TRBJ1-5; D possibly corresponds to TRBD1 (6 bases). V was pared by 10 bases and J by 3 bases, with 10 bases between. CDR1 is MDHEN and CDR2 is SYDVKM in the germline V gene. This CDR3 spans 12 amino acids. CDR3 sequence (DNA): TGTGCCATCCAGGGGACCAATCAGCCCCAGCATTTT. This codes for CAIQGTNQPQHF.

CDR3 protein: CASGASGGYEQYF. The CDR3 DNA reads TGTGCTAGTGGCGCTAGCGGGGGTTACGAGCAGTACTTC. The rearrangement joins TRBV12-5 to TRBJ2-7, with TRBD2 identical over 10 bases. CDR1 and CDR2 from the germline V gene are LGHNT and FRNRAP. This CDR3 comprises 13 residues. With V trimmed by 6 bases and J by 4 bases, 3 bases remained unmatched.

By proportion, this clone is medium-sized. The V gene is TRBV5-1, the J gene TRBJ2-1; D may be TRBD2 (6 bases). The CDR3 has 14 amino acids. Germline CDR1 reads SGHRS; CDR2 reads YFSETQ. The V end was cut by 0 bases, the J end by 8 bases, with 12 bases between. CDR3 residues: CASSLGGVRDEQFF. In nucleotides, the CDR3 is TGCGCCAGCAGCTTGGGCGGGGTCAGGGATGAGCAGTTCTTC.

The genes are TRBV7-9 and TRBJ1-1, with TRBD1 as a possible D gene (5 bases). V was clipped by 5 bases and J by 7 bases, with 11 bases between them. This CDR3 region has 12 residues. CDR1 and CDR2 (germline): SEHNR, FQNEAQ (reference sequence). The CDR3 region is CASSRSQGEAFF. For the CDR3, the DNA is TGTGCCAGCAGCCGCTCTCAGGGTGAAGCTTTCTTT.

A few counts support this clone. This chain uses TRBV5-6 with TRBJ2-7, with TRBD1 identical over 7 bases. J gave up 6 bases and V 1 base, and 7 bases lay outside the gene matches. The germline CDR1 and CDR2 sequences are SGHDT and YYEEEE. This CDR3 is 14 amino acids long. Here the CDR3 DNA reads TGTGCCAGCAGCTTGAAGAGGGGGCGCATCGAGCAGTACTTC. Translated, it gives CASSLKRGRIEQYF.

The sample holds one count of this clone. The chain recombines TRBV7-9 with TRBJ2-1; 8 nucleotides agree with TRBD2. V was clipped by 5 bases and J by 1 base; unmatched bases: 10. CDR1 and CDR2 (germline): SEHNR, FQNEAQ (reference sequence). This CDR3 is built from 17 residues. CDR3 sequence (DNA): TGTGCCAGCAGCCAGACTAGGTCTAGCGGGTCCTACAATGAGCAGTTCTTC. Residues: CASSQTRSSGSYNEQFF. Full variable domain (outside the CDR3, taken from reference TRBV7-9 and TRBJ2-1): DTGVSQNPRHKITKRGQNVTFRCDPISEHNRLYWYRQTLGQGPEFLTYFQNEAQLEKSRLLSDRFSAERPKGSFSTLEIQRTEQGDSAMYLCASSQTRSSGSYNEQFFGPGTRLTVL.

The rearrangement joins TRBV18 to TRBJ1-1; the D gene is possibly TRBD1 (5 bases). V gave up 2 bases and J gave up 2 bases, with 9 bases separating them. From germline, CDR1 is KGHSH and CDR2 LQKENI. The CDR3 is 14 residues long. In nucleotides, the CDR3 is TGTGCCAGCTCACCAACGGGGGTTAACACTGAAGCTTTCTTT. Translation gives CASSPTGVNTEAFF.

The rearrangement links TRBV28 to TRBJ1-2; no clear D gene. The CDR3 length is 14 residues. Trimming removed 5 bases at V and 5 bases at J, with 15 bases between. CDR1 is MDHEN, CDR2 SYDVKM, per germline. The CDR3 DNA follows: TGTGCCAGCAGTCCGCCGGGGAGCTCTTATGGCTACACCTTC. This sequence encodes CASSPPGSSYGYTF.

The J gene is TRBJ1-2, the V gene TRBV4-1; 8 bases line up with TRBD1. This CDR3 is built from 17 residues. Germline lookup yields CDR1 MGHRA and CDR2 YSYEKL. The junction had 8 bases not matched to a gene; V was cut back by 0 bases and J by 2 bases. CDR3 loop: CASSQDRQGANNYGYTF. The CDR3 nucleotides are TGCGCCAGCAGCCAAGATAGGCAGGGGGCAAACAACTATGGCTACACCTTC.

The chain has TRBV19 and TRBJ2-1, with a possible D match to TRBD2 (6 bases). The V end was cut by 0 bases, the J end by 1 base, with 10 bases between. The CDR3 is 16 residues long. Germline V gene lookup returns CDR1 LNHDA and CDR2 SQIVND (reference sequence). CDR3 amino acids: CASSIDGGVSYNEQFF. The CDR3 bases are TGTGCCAGTAGTATAGACGGGGGTGTTTCCTACAATGAGCAGTTCTTC.

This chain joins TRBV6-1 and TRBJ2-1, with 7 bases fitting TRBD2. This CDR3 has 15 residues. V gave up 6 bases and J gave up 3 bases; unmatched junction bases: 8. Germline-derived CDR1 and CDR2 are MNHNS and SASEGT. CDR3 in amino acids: CASRNKAGFYNEQFF. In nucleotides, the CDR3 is TGTGCCAGCAGGAATAAAGCGGGATTCTACAATGAGCAGTTCTTC.

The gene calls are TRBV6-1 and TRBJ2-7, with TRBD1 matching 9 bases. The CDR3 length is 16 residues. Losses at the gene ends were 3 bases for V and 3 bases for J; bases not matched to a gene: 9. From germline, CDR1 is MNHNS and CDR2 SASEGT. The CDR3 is CASSEGTGTGIYEQYF. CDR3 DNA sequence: TGTGCCAGCAGTGAGGGGACCGGGACAGGGATCTACGAGCAGTACTTC.

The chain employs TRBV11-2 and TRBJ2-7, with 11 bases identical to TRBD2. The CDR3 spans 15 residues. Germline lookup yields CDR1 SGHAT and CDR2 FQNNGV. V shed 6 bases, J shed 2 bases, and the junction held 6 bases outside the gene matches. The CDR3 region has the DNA TGTGCCAGCAGTAGGACTAGCGGGTCCACCTACGAGCAGTACTTC. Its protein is CASSRTSGSTYEQYF.

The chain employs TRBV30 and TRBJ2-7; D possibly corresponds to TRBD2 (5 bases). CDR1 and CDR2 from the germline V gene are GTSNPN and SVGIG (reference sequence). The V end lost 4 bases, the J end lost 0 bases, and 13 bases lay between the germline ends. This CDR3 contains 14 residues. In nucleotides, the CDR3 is TGTGCCTGGACGGAAGCGGAGAGCTCCTACGAGCAGTACTTC. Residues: CAWTEAESSYEQYF.

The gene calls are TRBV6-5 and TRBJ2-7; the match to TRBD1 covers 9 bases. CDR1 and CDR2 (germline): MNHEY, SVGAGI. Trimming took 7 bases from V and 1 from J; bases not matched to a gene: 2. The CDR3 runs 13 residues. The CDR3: CASTGQGSYEQYF. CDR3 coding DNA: TGTGCCAGCACTGGACAGGGGTCCTACGAGCAGTACTTC.

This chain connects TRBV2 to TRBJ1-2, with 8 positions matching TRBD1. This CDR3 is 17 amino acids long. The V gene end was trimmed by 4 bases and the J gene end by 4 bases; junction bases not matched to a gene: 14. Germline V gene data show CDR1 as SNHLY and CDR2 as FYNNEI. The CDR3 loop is CASSGKKGQVPSYGYTF. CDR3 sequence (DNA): TGTGCCAGCAGTGGCAAGAAGGGACAGGTGCCTTCCTATGGCTACACCTTC.

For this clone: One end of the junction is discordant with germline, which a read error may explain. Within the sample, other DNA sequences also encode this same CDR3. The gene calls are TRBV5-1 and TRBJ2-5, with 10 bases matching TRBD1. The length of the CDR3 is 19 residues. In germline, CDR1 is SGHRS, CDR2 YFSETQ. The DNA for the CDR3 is TGCGCCAGCAGCAAGACAGGGGGCGCCTTGTGGGGTTACCAGGAGACCCAGTACTTC. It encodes CASSKTGGALWGYQETQYF. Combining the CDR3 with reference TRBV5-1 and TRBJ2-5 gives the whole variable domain KAGVTQTPRYLIKTRGQQVTLSCSPISGHRSVSWYQQTPGQGLQFLFEYFSETQRNKGNFPGRFSGRQFSNSRSEMNVSTLELGDSALYLCASSKTGGALWGYQETQYFGPGTRLLVL.

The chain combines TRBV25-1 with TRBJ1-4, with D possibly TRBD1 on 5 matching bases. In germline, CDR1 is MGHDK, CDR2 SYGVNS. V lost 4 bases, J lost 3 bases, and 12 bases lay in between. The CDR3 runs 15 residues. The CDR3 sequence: CASSGGGIPNEKLFF. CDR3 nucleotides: TGTGCCAGCAGTGGGGGCGGTATTCCTAATGAAAAACTGTTTTTT.

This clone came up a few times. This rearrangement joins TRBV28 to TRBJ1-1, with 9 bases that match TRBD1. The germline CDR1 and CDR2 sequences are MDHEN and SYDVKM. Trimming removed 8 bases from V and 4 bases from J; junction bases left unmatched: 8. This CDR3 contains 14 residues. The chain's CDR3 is CASWYRGRATEAFF. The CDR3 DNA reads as TGTGCCAGCTGGTACAGGGGGCGGGCCACTGAAGCTTTCTTT.

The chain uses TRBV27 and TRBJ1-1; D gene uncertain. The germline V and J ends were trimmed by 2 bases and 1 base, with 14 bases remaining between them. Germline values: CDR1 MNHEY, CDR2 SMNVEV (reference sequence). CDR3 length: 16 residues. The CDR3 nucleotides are TGTGCCAGCAGTTTAAACCCCGGTCACCCGAACACTGAAGCTTTCTTT. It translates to CASSLNPGHPNTEAFF.

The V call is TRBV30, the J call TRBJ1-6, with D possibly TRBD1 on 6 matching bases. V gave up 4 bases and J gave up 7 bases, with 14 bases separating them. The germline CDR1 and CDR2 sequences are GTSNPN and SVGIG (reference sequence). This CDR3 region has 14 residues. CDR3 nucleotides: TGTGCCTGGACCGTCAGGGGCGGGAATTCACCCCTCCACTTT. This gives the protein CAWTVRGGNSPLHF.

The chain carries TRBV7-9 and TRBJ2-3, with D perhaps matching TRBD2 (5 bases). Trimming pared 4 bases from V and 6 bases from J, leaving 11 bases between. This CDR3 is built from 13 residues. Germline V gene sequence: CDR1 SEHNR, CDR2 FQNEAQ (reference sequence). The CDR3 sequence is CASSSSGLDTQYF. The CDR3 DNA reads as TGTGCCAGCAGCTCCTCAGGACTGGATACGCAGTATTTT.

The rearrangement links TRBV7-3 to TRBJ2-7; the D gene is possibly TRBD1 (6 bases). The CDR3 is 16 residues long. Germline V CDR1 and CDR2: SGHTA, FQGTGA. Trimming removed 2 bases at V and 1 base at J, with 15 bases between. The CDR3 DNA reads TGTGCCAGCAGCTTAGGTCCCCGGACAGTTTCCTACGAGCAGTACTTC. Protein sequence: CASSLGPRTVSYEQYF.

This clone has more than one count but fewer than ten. The chain's CDR3 is CASSLGQFYEQYF. In nucleotides, the CDR3 is TGTGCCAGCAGTTTAGGGCAGTTTTACGAGCAGTACTTC. The rearrangement links TRBV27 to TRBJ2-7; D remains unclear. V lost 2 bases and J 4 bases, leaving 9 bases between the germline ends. CDR1 and CDR2 from the germline V gene are MNHEY and SMNVEV (reference sequence). This CDR3 comprises 13 residues.

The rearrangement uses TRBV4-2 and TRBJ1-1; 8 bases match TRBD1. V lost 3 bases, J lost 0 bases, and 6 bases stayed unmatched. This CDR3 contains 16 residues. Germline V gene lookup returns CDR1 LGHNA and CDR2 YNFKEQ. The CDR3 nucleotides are TGTGCCAGCAGCCACGCGGACAGGGCTTTGAACACTGAAGCTTTCTTT. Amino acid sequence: CASSHADRALNTEAFF.

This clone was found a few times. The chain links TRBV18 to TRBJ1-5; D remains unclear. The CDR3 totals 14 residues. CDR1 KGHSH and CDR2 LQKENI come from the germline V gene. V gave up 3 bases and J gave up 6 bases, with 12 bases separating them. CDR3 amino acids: CASSPRAAGQPQHF. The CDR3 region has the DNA TGTGCCAGCTCACCGCGGGCTGCGGGTCAGCCCCAGCATTTT. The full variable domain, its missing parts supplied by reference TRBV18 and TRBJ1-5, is NAGVMQNPRHLVRRRGQEARLRCSPMKGHSHVYWYRQLPEEGLKFMVYLQKENIIDESGMPKERFSAEFPKEGPSILRIQQVVRGDSAAYFCASSPRAAGQPQHFGDGTRLSIL.

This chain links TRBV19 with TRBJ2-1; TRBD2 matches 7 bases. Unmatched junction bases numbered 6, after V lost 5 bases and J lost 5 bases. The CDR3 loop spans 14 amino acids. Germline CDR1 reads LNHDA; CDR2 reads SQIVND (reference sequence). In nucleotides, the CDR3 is TGTGCCAGTAGTTGGAGCGGGGAGAACAATGAGCAGTTCTTC. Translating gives CASSWSGENNEQFF.

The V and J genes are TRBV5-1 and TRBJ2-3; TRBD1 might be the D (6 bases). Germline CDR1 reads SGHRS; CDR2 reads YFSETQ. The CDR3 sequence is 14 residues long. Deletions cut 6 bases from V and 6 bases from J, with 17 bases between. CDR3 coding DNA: TGCGCCAGCACCCCAGGGGTAGGCGTCGATACGCAGTATTTT. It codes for CASTPGVGVDTQYF. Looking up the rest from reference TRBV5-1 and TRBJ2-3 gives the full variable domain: KAGVTQTPRYLIKTRGQQVTLSCSPISGHRSVSWYQQTPGQGLQFLFEYFSETQRNKGNFPGRFSGRQFSNSRSEMNVSTLELGDSALYLCASTPGVGVDTQYFGPGTRLTVL.

The CDR3 sequence: CASAGKGVDKNIQYF. In DNA form, the CDR3 reads TGTGCCAGTGCGGGAAAAGGGGTAGACAAAAACATTCAGTACTTC. This sequence joins TRBV28 and TRBJ2-4; D perhaps matches TRBD2 (6 bases). V lost 9 bases, J lost 3 bases, and 18 bases lay in between. Germline V gene data show CDR1 as MDHEN and CDR2 as SYDVKM. The length of the CDR3 is 15 residues.

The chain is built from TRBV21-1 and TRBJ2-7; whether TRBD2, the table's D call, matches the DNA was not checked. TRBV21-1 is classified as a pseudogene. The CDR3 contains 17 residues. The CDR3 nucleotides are TGTGCCAGCACAAGAGGAACCCGCGGGAGGCTCTCCTACGAGCAGTACTTC. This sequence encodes CASTRGTRGRLSYEQYF.

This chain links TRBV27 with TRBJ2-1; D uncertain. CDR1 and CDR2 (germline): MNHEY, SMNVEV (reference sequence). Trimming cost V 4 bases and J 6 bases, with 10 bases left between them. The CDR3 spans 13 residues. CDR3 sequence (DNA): TGTGCCAGCAGTTCATACCTGAGCAATGAGCAGTTCTTC. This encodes CASSSYLSNEQFF.